This is a list of T cell receptor beta chains from one sample in a study of technical replicates of blood from a handful of donors. Clones were sequenced by immunoSEQ multiplex PCR, and TCRdb holds only the in-frame ones, with some missing. Altogether tens of thousands of clones are present, just under 95% being singletons, with the ten largest covering 2.5% to 3.5%. The sample was PBMCs. The receptors stem from a human donor in good health. Some clones in this sample may be carry-over from other donors' samples. The CDR3 runs from the conserved cysteine through the conserved F or W. Each record gives: D gene, clone size, V gene, J gene, CDR3 DNA, CDR3 protein. The D gene is left open where the match is weak. Only some rows state a clone size, as once, few, many or a class for expanded clones.

d_call: -; clone_size: -; v_call: TRBV7-6; j_call: TRBJ1-1; cdr3_nt: TGTGCCAGCAGCTTAGTCGTTGGCAGTTTGAACACTGAAGCTTTCTTT; cdr3_aa: CASSLVVGSLNTEAFF
d_call: TRBD2; clone_size: few; v_call: TRBV7-9; j_call: TRBJ2-7; cdr3_nt: TGTGCCAGCAGCTTAGGTGGGTGGCGGGGGAGCTCCTACGAGCAGTACTTC; cdr3_aa: CASSLGGWRGSSYEQYF
d_call: TRBD2; clone_size: -; v_call: TRBV13; j_call: TRBJ2-7; cdr3_nt: TGTGCCAGCAGCGCGCCGGGACTAGCGGGGTTGAGCTCCTACGAGCAGTACTTC; cdr3_aa: CASSAPGLAGLSSYEQYF
d_call: -; clone_size: -; v_call: TRBV6-5; j_call: TRBJ2-5; cdr3_nt: TGTGCCAGCAGTTCCCCGGGACTGATACAAGAGACCCAGTACTTC; cdr3_aa: CASSSPGLIQETQYF
d_call: -; clone_size: -; v_call: TRBV11-1; j_call: TRBJ2-1; cdr3_nt: TGTGCCAGCAGCAGCCACCAGGGGAACAATGAGCAGTTCTTC; cdr3_aa: CASSSHQGNNEQFF
d_call: -; clone_size: -; v_call: TRBV18; j_call: TRBJ2-2; cdr3_nt: TGTGCCAGCTCACTAGGGACTCCCGAGCCTCCGAACACCGGGGAGCTGTTTTTT; cdr3_aa: CASSLGTPEPPNTGELFF
d_call: TRBD1; clone_size: -; v_call: TRBV7-9; j_call: TRBJ2-7; cdr3_nt: TGTGCCAGCAGCGAGGACAGGGTCTACGAGCAGTACTTC; cdr3_aa: CASSEDRVYEQYF
d_call: -; clone_size: once; v_call: TRBV4-1; j_call: TRBJ2-2; cdr3_nt: TGCGCCAGCAGCCGCGGACTGGAGAACACCGGGGAGCTGTTTTTT; cdr3_aa: CASSRGLENTGELFF
d_call: TRBD1; clone_size: -; v_call: TRBV7-9; j_call: TRBJ2-7; cdr3_nt: TGTGCCAGCAGCTTTGGGGACAGGGGTTACGAGCAGTACTTC; cdr3_aa: CASSFGDRGYEQYF
d_call: -; clone_size: -; v_call: TRBV30; j_call: TRBJ1-6; cdr3_nt: TGTGCCGGAAAACCTGACATCCCGTATTCACCCCTCCACTTT; cdr3_aa: CAGKPDIPYSPLHF
d_call: -; clone_size: -; v_call: TRBV6-5; j_call: TRBJ1-2; cdr3_nt: TGTGCCAGCAGTTACAGGGGTGAAGGGAACTATGGCTACACCTTC; cdr3_aa: CASSYRGEGNYGYTF
d_call: TRBD2; clone_size: -; v_call: TRBV7-3; j_call: TRBJ2-1; cdr3_nt: TGTGCCAGCAGCTTAACCAGCGGGGGGGCCTTTGAGCAGTTCTTC; cdr3_aa: CASSLTSGGAFEQFF
d_call: -; clone_size: -; v_call: TRBV28; j_call: TRBJ1-6; cdr3_nt: TGTGCCAGCAGCCCAGTTAATTCACCCCTCCACTTT; cdr3_aa: CASSPVNSPLHF
d_call: TRBD2; clone_size: -; v_call: TRBV7-9; j_call: TRBJ2-3; cdr3_nt: TGTGCCAGCAGCTTTTATAGCGGGAGCGGCACAGATACGCAGTATTTT; cdr3_aa: CASSFYSGSGTDTQYF
d_call: -; clone_size: -; v_call: TRBV30; j_call: TRBJ2-1; cdr3_nt: TGTGCCTGGAGTGTTAGGCTAGCGAGTGAGCAGTTCTTC; cdr3_aa: CAWSVRLASEQFF
d_call: TRBD1; clone_size: -; v_call: TRBV27; j_call: TRBJ1-6; cdr3_nt: TGTGCCAGCAGTCGACAGGGGACACCCCTCCACTTT; cdr3_aa: CASSRQGTPLHF
d_call: TRBD1; clone_size: few; v_call: TRBV6-4; j_call: TRBJ2-3; cdr3_nt: TGTGCCAGCAGTGACTCACAGGGGACAGATACGCAGTATTTT; cdr3_aa: CASSDSQGTDTQYF
d_call: -; clone_size: -; v_call: TRBV4-2; j_call: TRBJ1-1; cdr3_nt: TGTGCCAGCAGCCAATTGGGGGGGAACACTGAAGCTTTCTTT; cdr3_aa: CASSQLGGNTEAFF
d_call: -; clone_size: -; v_call: TRBV16; j_call: TRBJ1-5; cdr3_nt: TGTGCCAGCACCCCCCATGCGGGCCAGGCCCGAAATCAGCCCCAGCATTTT; cdr3_aa: CASTPHAGQARNQPQHF
d_call: -; clone_size: -; v_call: TRBV13; j_call: TRBJ1-4; cdr3_nt: TGTGCCAGCAGCTTAGCTGAGGATGAAAAACTGTTTTTT; cdr3_aa: CASSLAEDEKLFF
d_call: -; clone_size: -; v_call: TRBV5-5; j_call: TRBJ1-1; cdr3_nt: TGTGCCAGCAGCTTGGTAGGGGCCGCATTCGAAGCTTTCTTT; cdr3_aa: CASSLVGAAFEAFF
d_call: TRBD1; clone_size: -; v_call: TRBV7-9; j_call: TRBJ1-2; cdr3_nt: TGTGCCAGCAGCTCAGGACAGGGGCCCTATGGCTACACCTTC; cdr3_aa: CASSSGQGPYGYTF
d_call: -; clone_size: -; v_call: TRBV15; j_call: TRBJ1-5; cdr3_nt: TGTGCCACCAGCAGAGCAGGGTATGGCAATCAGCCCCAGCATTTT; cdr3_aa: CATSRAGYGNQPQHF
d_call: TRBD2; clone_size: -; v_call: TRBV4-2; j_call: TRBJ2-3; cdr3_nt: TGTGCCAGCAGCCAAATCTCGGCTAGCGGGAGGGCCTGGAGCACAGATACGCAGTATTTT; cdr3_aa: CASSQISASGRAWSTDTQYF
d_call: TRBD2; clone_size: -; v_call: TRBV4-3; j_call: TRBJ2-1; cdr3_nt: TGCGCCAGCACCCACGGGACTAGCGGGAGGGATGAGCAGTTCTTC; cdr3_aa: CASTHGTSGRDEQFF
d_call: -; clone_size: -; v_call: TRBV7-3; j_call: TRBJ1-1; cdr3_nt: TGTGCCAGCAGCTCGACCGTGGGGGGGAACACTGAAGCTTTCTTT; cdr3_aa: CASSSTVGGNTEAFF
d_call: -; clone_size: -; v_call: TRBV6-4; j_call: TRBJ1-3; cdr3_nt: TGTGCCAGCTGGAACCGGGACACGCCTGGAAACACCATATATTTT; cdr3_aa: CASWNRDTPGNTIYF
d_call: TRBD1; clone_size: -; v_call: TRBV4-3; j_call: TRBJ1-2; cdr3_nt: TGCGCCAGCAGCCAAGGGACAGGGAACTATGGCTACACCTTC; cdr3_aa: CASSQGTGNYGYTF
d_call: -; clone_size: -; v_call: TRBV11-3; j_call: TRBJ2-4; cdr3_nt: TGTGCCAGCAGCTTAACCACCGGCGGGATTCAGTACTTC; cdr3_aa: CASSLTTGGIQYF
d_call: TRBD2; clone_size: -; v_call: TRBV6-1; j_call: TRBJ2-3; cdr3_nt: TGTGCCAGCAGGCGGTCGGCGGGGGGCACAGATACGCAGTATTTT; cdr3_aa: CASRRSAGGTDTQYF
d_call: -; clone_size: -; v_call: TRBV2; j_call: TRBJ2-5; cdr3_nt: TGTGCCAGCTGCACATTCGAAGAGACCCAGTACTTC; cdr3_aa: CASCTFEETQYF
d_call: TRBD2; clone_size: -; v_call: TRBV7-6; j_call: TRBJ2-1; cdr3_nt: TGTGCCAGCAGTCCTACCGGGACTAGCACCAATGAGCAGTTCTTC; cdr3_aa: CASSPTGTSTNEQFF
d_call: -; clone_size: -; v_call: TRBV7-8; j_call: TRBJ1-2; cdr3_nt: TGTGCCAGCACCGCCGGGACTAACTATGGCTACACCTTC; cdr3_aa: CASTAGTNYGYTF
d_call: TRBD1; clone_size: -; v_call: TRBV5-1; j_call: TRBJ1-1; cdr3_nt: TGCGCCAGCAGCTCGACAGGGACTGAAGCTTTCTTT; cdr3_aa: CASSSTGTEAFF
d_call: TRBD1; clone_size: -; v_call: TRBV7-9; j_call: TRBJ1-6; cdr3_nt: TGTGCCAGCAGCTCTCCGGGACAGGGTGGCTCACCCCTCCACTTT; cdr3_aa: CASSSPGQGGSPLHF
d_call: TRBD1; clone_size: few; v_call: TRBV7-2; j_call: TRBJ1-4; cdr3_nt: TGTGCCAGCAGCGCGAAGGGGGCCGGTGAAAAACTGTTTTTT; cdr3_aa: CASSAKGAGEKLFF
d_call: TRBD2; clone_size: few; v_call: TRBV5-1; j_call: TRBJ2-1; cdr3_nt: TGCGCCAGCAGCTGGGGCGGGGGGTACAATGAGCAGTTCTTC; cdr3_aa: CASSWGGGYNEQFF
d_call: -; clone_size: -; v_call: TRBV11-1; j_call: TRBJ1-1; cdr3_nt: TGTGCCAGCAGCTTAGCGCGTTTAGGGGGGAACACTGAAGCTTTCTTT; cdr3_aa: CASSLARLGGNTEAFF
d_call: TRBD1; clone_size: -; v_call: TRBV13; j_call: TRBJ1-2; cdr3_nt: TGTGCCAGCAGGATCCTGGGACAGGTCTATGGCTACACCTTC; cdr3_aa: CASRILGQVYGYTF
d_call: -; clone_size: -; v_call: TRBV7-9; j_call: TRBJ1-2; cdr3_nt: TGTGCCAGCGGACGGGAAGCTAACTATGGCTACACCTTC; cdr3_aa: CASGREANYGYTF
d_call: -; clone_size: few; v_call: TRBV7-2; j_call: TRBJ2-3; cdr3_nt: TGTGCCAGCAGCTTAGTTGCCGGGAGCACAGATACGCAGTATTTT; cdr3_aa: CASSLVAGSTDTQYF
d_call: TRBD1; clone_size: -; v_call: TRBV4-3; j_call: TRBJ1-2; cdr3_nt: TGCGCCAGCAGCCATGCCGGGGGACAGGGGTATGGCTACACCTTC; cdr3_aa: CASSHAGGQGYGYTF
d_call: TRBD1; clone_size: -; v_call: TRBV10-3; j_call: TRBJ1-2; cdr3_nt: TGTGCCATCACGGGCACAGGGGATGGCTACACCTTC; cdr3_aa: CAITGTGDGYTF